The 27 T cell receptor beta chains reported below all come from one sample, sequenced in a study of CD8+ T cells in alopecia areata. Reverse transcription of extracted RNA yielded cDNA, which provided the sequencing template. Assay used: immunoSEQ multiplex PCR; TCRdb lists only in-frame clones, some missing. Here the sample spans under 150,000 clones, roughly 50% being singletons. Sequencing input: NKG2D-low CD8+ T cells sorted from blood. The receptors were gathered from a human donor with alopecia areata.

This clone has more than one count but fewer than ten. V gene TRBV29-1 combines with J gene TRBJ2-2; 7 nucleotides match TRBD2. The germline gives CDR1 SQVTM, CDR2 ANQGSEA. The CDR3 sequence is 15 residues long. V shed 6 bases and J 0 bases; nucleotides not matched to a gene: 7. The CDR3 spells CSVILAASNTGELFF. CDR3 sequence (DNA): TGCAGCGTGATTCTAGCGGCCTCGAACACCGGGGAGCTGTTTTTT.

This clone has a handful of counts. This sequence joins TRBV5-1 and TRBJ2-7; D is undetermined. The germline CDR1 and CDR2 sequences are SGHRS and YFSETQ. CDR3 length: 12 amino acids. Trimming removed 0 bases from V and 6 bases from J, with 7 bases in between. The CDR3 DNA reads TGCGCCAGCAGCTTGGTCGGATCCGAGCAGTACTTC. Residues: CASSLVGSEQYF.

The V call is TRBV6-5, the J call TRBJ1-1; D not certain. CDR3 length: 12 amino acids. V was shortened by 3 bases and J by 1 base, with 3 bases between the two germline ends. The V gene's germline CDR1 is MNHEY and CDR2 SVGAGI. CDR3 sequence: CASSYWNTEAFF. DNA for the CDR3: TGTGCCAGCAGTTATTGGAACACTGAAGCTTTCTTT.

This clone occurred a few times. The CDR3 DNA is TGTGCCAGTAGTCCCCCTGGTGGGCCCTACGAGCAGTACTTC. Translation: CASSPPGGPYEQYF. This rearrangement joins TRBV19 to TRBJ2-7; D remains unclear. Trimming cost V 5 bases and J 2 bases, with 13 bases left between them. The germline V gene encodes CDR1 LNHDA and CDR2 SQIVND (reference sequence). The CDR3 is made up of 14 amino acids.

This clone was picked up a small number of times. The rearrangement joins TRBV7-9 to TRBJ2-7, with TRBD1 matching 8 bases. The CDR3 sequence is 16 residues long. With V trimmed by 5 bases and J by 0 bases, 9 bases remained unmatched. From germline, CDR1 is SEHNR and CDR2 FQNEAQ (reference sequence). CDR3 residues: CASSLAQGGNSYEQYF. The CDR3, as DNA: TGTGCCAGCAGCCTGGCACAGGGGGGAAACTCCTACGAGCAGTACTTC.

V usage is TRBV4-3 and J usage is TRBJ2-1; 9 nucleotides line up with TRBD2. V was pared by 4 bases and J by 3 bases, with 4 bases of the junction left unmatched. The CDR3 spans 15 residues. The germline V gene has CDR1 LGHNA and CDR2 YSLEER. The CDR3 spells CASSLRTSDYNEQFF. CDR3 bases: TGCGCCAGCAGCCTAAGGACTAGCGACTACAATGAGCAGTTCTTC.

This clone was counted many times. This chain joins TRBV7-2 and TRBJ2-5; D is perhaps TRBD2 (5 bases). V was clipped by 2 bases and J by 2 bases, with 12 bases between them. This CDR3 has 15 amino acids. Per germline, CDR1 SGHTA and CDR2 FQGNSA. DNA of the CDR3: TGTGCCAGCAGCTTAAGTATCCGGGAACAAGAGACCCAGTACTTC. This gives the protein CASSLSIREQETQYF.

This chain connects TRBV19 to TRBJ2-5; D unresolved. The CDR3 totals 13 residues. Deletions cut 5 bases from V and 5 bases from J, with 12 bases between. Per the germline V gene, CDR1 is LNHDA and CDR2 is SQIVND (reference sequence). CDR3 sequence reads: CASSPGQEETQYF. The CDR3 coding sequence is TGTGCCAGTAGTCCCGGTCAGGAGGAGACCCAGTACTTC.

The chain links TRBV2 to TRBJ2-3; 10 bases fit TRBD2. The germline gives CDR1 SNHLY, CDR2 FYNNEI. V lost 4 bases and J lost 4; bases outside the gene matches: 11. This CDR3 is 17 amino acids long. The CDR3 sequence is CASSGELLAGVADTQYF. The CDR3 DNA sequence: TGTGCCAGCAGTGGCGAGCTTCTAGCGGGAGTTGCAGATACGCAGTATTTT. The entire variable domain, with the rest obtained from reference TRBV2 and TRBJ2-3, is as follows: EPEVTQTPSHQVTQMGQEVILRCVPISNHLYFYWYRQILGQKVEFLVSFYNNEISEKSEIFDDQFSVERPDGSNFTLKIRSTKLEDSAMYFCASSGELLAGVADTQYFGPGTRLTVL.

The chain combines TRBV30 with TRBJ2-7; D unresolved. Trimming cost V 1 base and J 3 bases, with 7 bases left between them. Germline loops: CDR1 GTSNPN, CDR2 SVGIG (reference sequence). The CDR3 totals 12 residues. CDR3 nucleotide sequence: TGTGCCTGGAGTGGCCAGCACTACGAGCAGTACTTC. It encodes CAWSGQHYEQYF.

This clone was observed a few times. This chain connects TRBV30 to TRBJ2-7; TRBD2 is a possible D gene (6 bases). Trimming shortened V by 1 base and J by 0 bases, and 10 bases separated the two germline ends. The CDR3 sequence is 14 residues long. Germline V CDR1 and CDR2: GTSNPN, SVGIG (reference sequence). The chain's CDR3 is CAWSDGTASYEQYF. CDR3 bases: TGTGCCTGGAGTGATGGGACTGCCTCCTACGAGCAGTACTTC.

This chain uses TRBV29-1 with TRBJ2-7; 7 bases are a match to TRBD2. The junction had 7 bases not matched to a gene; V was cut back by 4 bases and J by 4 bases. This CDR3 spans 13 amino acids. Germline V CDR1 and CDR2: SQVTM, ANQGSEA. This CDR3 is CSVVGGVSYEQYF. In nucleotides, the CDR3 is TGCAGCGTTGTGGGAGGGGTGTCGTACGAGCAGTACTTC.

The chain is built from TRBV2 and TRBJ2-7; D is ambiguous. The CDR3 is made up of 12 amino acids. Germline CDR1 reads SNHLY; CDR2 reads FYNNEI. V was clipped by 7 bases and J by 6 bases, with 13 bases between them. CDR3 loop: CASKLAFVEQYF. CDR3 coding DNA: TGTGCCAGCAAACTGGCTTTTGTCGAGCAGTACTTC.

The V gene is TRBV29-1, the J gene TRBJ2-1; no clear D gene. Per the germline V gene, CDR1 is SQVTM and CDR2 is ANQGSEA. V was clipped by 6 bases and J by 6 bases, with 21 bases between them. The length of the CDR3 is 15 residues. CDR3 residues: CSVPEVQTPGNEQFF. The CDR3 DNA reads as TGCAGCGTACCTGAGGTCCAGACGCCAGGCAATGAGCAGTTCTTC.

The chain is built from TRBV29-1 and TRBJ2-1; 8 bases are a match to TRBD2. Trimming cost V 4 bases and J 8 bases; bases outside gene matches: 13. The CDR3 runs 15 residues. Germline CDR1 SQVTM, CDR2 ANQGSEA. The CDR3 loop reads CSVAPGTRGLDEQFF. Written as DNA, the CDR3 is TGCAGCGTTGCCCCCGGGACTAGAGGACTCGATGAGCAGTTCTTC.

This sequence joins TRBV30 and TRBJ2-3; 8 bases line up with TRBD1. The trim removed 1 base at V and 1 base at J, leaving 13 bases unmatched. Germline CDR1 GTSNPN, CDR2 SVGIG (reference sequence). CDR3 length: 18 residues. The CDR3 loop is CAWSDGTGGFSGTDTQYF. The CDR3 DNA is TGTGCCTGGAGTGACGGGACAGGAGGGTTTTCGGGCACAGATACGCAGTATTTT.

The CDR3 DNA reads as TGTGCCTGGAGTTACCTCACTGAAGCTTTCTTT. Amino acid sequence: CAWSYLTEAFF. The chain employs TRBV30 and TRBJ1-1, with D uncertain. In germline, CDR1 is GTSNPN, CDR2 SVGIG (reference sequence). The V and J ends lost 2 bases and 4 bases respectively, with 5 bases between them. This CDR3 has 11 amino acids.

The J gene is TRBJ1-6, the V gene TRBV29-1; TRBD1 agrees at 8 bases. The CDR3 is made up of 15 amino acids. Germline V gene lookup returns CDR1 SQVTM and CDR2 ANQGSEA. The J segment lost 7 bases and the V segment lost 1 base, leaving 6 bases of the junction unmatched. Here the CDR3 reads CSVEVAGTGNSPLHF. In DNA, the CDR3 is TGCAGCGTTGAAGTTGCCGGGACAGGAAATTCACCCCTCCACTTT.

The rearrangement links TRBV30 to TRBJ2-1; weak D call: TRBD2 (5 bases). CDR1 and CDR2 from the germline V gene are GTSNPN and SVGIG (reference sequence). Trimming took off 4 bases at V and 7 bases at J, with 11 bases between the two ends. The CDR3 sequence is 12 residues long. The CDR3 region is CAWNDGVNEQFF. The CDR3 region has the DNA TGTGCCTGGAATGACGGGGTTAATGAGCAGTTCTTC.

The chain has TRBV15 and TRBJ2-1, with D possibly being TRBD1 or TRBD2 (5 bases each). The CDR3 consists of 14 residues. Germline loops: CDR1 LNHNV, CDR2 YYDKDF (reference sequence). V was clipped by 8 bases and J by 6 bases, with 17 bases between them. CDR3 sequence reads: CATALGTDLNEQFF. As DNA, the CDR3 is TGTGCCACCGCCTTAGGGACCGACCTCAATGAGCAGTTCTTC.

This chain connects TRBV20-1 to TRBJ1-1; D remains ambiguous. Germline lookup yields CDR1 DFQATT and CDR2 SNEGSKA (reference sequence). The CDR3 has 11 residues. CDR3: CSSTLNTEAFF. The DNA of the CDR3 is TGCAGCTCGACCCTGAACACTGAAGCTTTCTTT.

The V call is TRBV11-2, the J call TRBJ1-2; 8 bases are shared with TRBD1. Germline CDR1 and CDR2: SGHAT and FQNNGV. The CDR3 runs to 15 residues. The J segment lost 7 bases and the V segment lost 4 bases, leaving 11 bases of the junction unmatched. The DNA of the CDR3 is TGTGCCAGCAGCTCCCACCGGGGACAGGCTCCTGGCTACACCTTC. This codes for CASSSHRGQAPGYTF.

This clone was counted once. The chain is built from TRBV4-1 and TRBJ2-5; D might be TRBD2 (7 bases). This CDR3 contains 15 residues. Per the germline V gene, CDR1 is MGHRA and CDR2 is YSYEKL. Trimming took off 1 base at V and 2 bases at J, with 11 bases between the two ends. Here the CDR3 reads CASSQAAGAQETQYF. CDR3 sequence (DNA): TGCGCCAGCAGCCAAGCGGCGGGGGCACAAGAGACCCAGTACTTC.

Only a few counts were recorded for this clone. The chain uses TRBV7-9 and TRBJ2-2, with D possibly being TRBD2 (6 bases). V lost 3 bases to trimming and J lost 5 bases, with 13 bases between them. The CDR3 is 15 amino acids. Germline CDR1 reads SEHNR; CDR2 reads FQNEAQ (reference sequence). The CDR3: CASSFEGGTTGELFF. Here the CDR3 DNA reads TGTGCCAGCAGCTTCGAGGGAGGTACAACCGGGGAGCTGTTTTTT.

The V and J genes are TRBV30 and TRBJ2-5; 8 nucleotides match TRBD1. This CDR3 has 14 residues. Germline lookup yields CDR1 GTSNPN and CDR2 SVGIG (reference sequence). V trimming: 1 base; J trimming: 3 bases; junction bases outside the gene matches: 4. The DNA for the CDR3 is TGTGCCTGGAGTGCCTCGGACAGGGAAGAGACCCAGTACTTC. It is translated as CAWSASDREETQYF. Complete variable domain (other parts from reference TRBV30 and TRBJ2-5): SQTIHQWPATLVQPVGSPLSLECTVEGTSNPNLYWYRQAAGRGLQLLFYSVGIGQISSEVPQNLSASRPQDRQFILSSKKLLLSDSGFYLCAWSASDREETQYFGPGTRLLVL.

The chain carries TRBV2 and TRBJ2-2; D uncertain. Trimming took 3 bases from V and 4 from J, leaving 15 bases between them. CDR3 length equals 16 residues. Per the germline V gene, CDR1 is SNHLY and CDR2 is FYNNEI. The CDR3 spells CASSDIQNLPTGELFF. CDR3 nucleotides: TGTGCCAGCAGTGATATTCAGAACCTCCCCACCGGGGAGCTGTTTTTT.

The rearrangement uses TRBV6-5 and TRBJ2-5, with TRBD1 matching 10 bases. CDR1 is MNHEY and CDR2 is SVGAGI in the germline V gene. Germline trimming cut 4 bases from V and 5 bases from J; bases unmatched to any gene: 4. This CDR3 contains 14 residues. The CDR3 protein is CASSSTGGWETQYF. The CDR3 nucleotides read TGTGCCAGCAGTTCGACAGGGGGCTGGGAGACCCAGTACTTC.